The rows below give T cell receptor beta chains drawn from one sample of a study of blood T cell repertoires in COVID-19. Generated by immunoSEQ multiplex PCR, the TCRdb table keeps only in-frame clones and is missing some. The sample consists of 90,000 to 100,000 clones, more than 70% of them appearing once. Specimen: peripheral blood. These receptor sequences come from a man in his sixties or seventies with acute or convalescent COVID-19. The CDR3 runs from the conserved cysteine through the conserved F or W. D genes are given only for firm matches. Some rows mark clone size as missing; the rest say once, few, many or name a class of expanded clone.

d_call,v_call,clone_size,j_call,cdr3_aa,cdr3_nt
-,TRBV5-8,-,TRBJ1-5,CASSPTQGRLQPQHF,TGTGCCAGCAGCCCAACGCAGGGCCGTCTACAGCCCCAGCATTTT
-,TRBV18,-,TRBJ1-6,CASSLQSYDSPLHF,TGTGCCAGCTCATTACAGAGCTACGATTCACCCCTCCACTTT
TRBD1,TRBV19,-,TRBJ1-2,CASSITAGGDYGYTF,TGTGCCAGTAGTATAACGGCAGGGGGCGACTATGGCTACACCTTC
-,TRBV28,few,TRBJ2-1,CASSLRGPGGEQFF,TGTGCCAGCAGTTTGCGGGGCCCCGGAGGTGAGCAGTTCTTC
TRBD2,TRBV27,once,TRBJ2-1,CASSLPGTSSHEQFF,TGTGCCAGCAGTTTACCCGGGACTAGCAGTCATGAGCAGTTCTTC
-,TRBV28,once,TRBJ2-7,CASSQGFSEQYF,TGTGCCAGCAGCCAGGGTTTCAGCGAGCAGTACTTC
-,TRBV11-2,-,TRBJ2-5,CASSPGGQTQYF,TGTGCCAGCAGCCCCGGAGGCCAGACCCAGTACTTC
-,TRBV14,-,TRBJ1-2,CASSRGGALDYGYTF,TGTGCCAGCAGCCGAGGGGGGGCTCTTGACTATGGCTACACCTTC
TRBD2,TRBV29-1,once,TRBJ2-5,CSVGKAGETQYF,TGCAGCGTTGGGAAAGCGGGGGAGACCCAGTACTTC
-,TRBV28,-,TRBJ2-1,CAIANTIQFASSYNEQFF,TGTGCCATTGCGAACACTATCCAATTTGCCAGCTCCTACAATGAGCAGTTCTTC
-,TRBV5-8,once,TRBJ2-3,CASSSREGSSTDTQYF,TGTGCCAGCAGCTCCCGAGAGGGTTCTAGCACAGATACGCAGTATTTT
TRBD1,TRBV5-1,once,TRBJ2-7,CASSSGQGVSEQYF,TGCGCCAGCAGCTCGGGACAGGGGGTCTCCGAGCAGTACTTC
TRBD2,TRBV7-2,once,TRBJ2-7,CASSLVGLAGVRNEQYF,TGTGCCAGCAGCTTAGTAGGTCTAGCGGGCGTGAGGAACGAGCAGTACTTC
-,TRBV27,-,TRBJ1-6,CASSSPRGIYNSPLHF,TGTGCCAGCAGTTCCCCCCGGGGGATCTATAATTCACCCCTCCACTTT
-,TRBV6-5,-,TRBJ2-4,CASRLDVAKNIQYF,TGTGCCAGCAGACTAGACGTAGCCAAAAACATTCAGTACTTC
TRBD2,TRBV9,-,TRBJ2-3,CASSVTSGSSTDTQYF,TGTGCCAGCAGCGTAACTAGCGGGAGCAGCACAGATACGCAGTATTTT
TRBD2,TRBV5-1,-,TRBJ2-5,CASSPGTSGRETQYF,TGCGCCAGCAGCCCAGGGACTAGCGGGAGGGAGACCCAGTACTTC
TRBD2,TRBV7-2,-,TRBJ2-5,CASSLASGGYVAQYF,TGTGCCAGCAGCTTAGCGTCGGGGGGGTACGTGGCCCAGTACTTC
TRBD2,TRBV29-1,-,TRBJ2-2,CSVEIGLAGVRTGELFF,TGCAGCGTTGAAATAGGGCTAGCGGGAGTTCGTACCGGGGAGCTGTTTTTT
TRBD2,TRBV13,-,TRBJ2-7,CASSLASGNYEQYF,TGTGCCAGCAGCTTGGCTAGCGGTAACTACGAGCAGTACTTC
TRBD1,TRBV5-1,few,TRBJ2-5,CASSRGTVETQYF,TGCGCCAGCAGCAGGGGGACAGTAGAGACCCAGTACTTC
-,TRBV4-1,-,TRBJ1-1,CASSQERGLKTFF,TGCGCCAGCAGCCAAGAAAGGGGTCTGAAAACTTTCTTT
TRBD2,TRBV28,-,TRBJ2-1,CASSPSAGGPLYNEQFF,TGTGCCAGCAGTCCCTCAGCGGGAGGTCCCTTATACAATGAGCAGTTCTTC
-,TRBV14,-,TRBJ2-5,CASSPLTAQETQYF,TGTGCCAGCAGCCCTCTGACAGCCCAAGAGACCCAGTACTTC
-,TRBV5-6,-,TRBJ1-1,CASSLPPGMNTEAFF,TGTGCCAGCAGCTTACCCCCGGGAATGAACACTGAAGCTTTCTTT
-,TRBV28,-,TRBJ2-5,CASTLAGWETQYF,TGTGCCAGCACCCTCGCAGGGTGGGAGACCCAGTACTTC
-,TRBV19,few,TRBJ2-2,CASSIAGITGELFF,TGTGCCAGTAGTATAGCCGGGATAACCGGGGAGCTGTTTTTT
-,TRBV11-3,-,TRBJ2-3,CASSLGGPGTDTQYF,TGTGCCAGCAGCTTAGGGGGCCCTGGCACAGATACGCAGTATTTT
-,TRBV6-5,-,TRBJ2-5,CASSLFGQGETQYF,TGTGCCAGCAGCCTCTTCGGGCAGGGTGAGACCCAGTACTTC
TRBD2,TRBV18,few,TRBJ2-1,CASSPSAGDNEQFF,TGTGCCAGCTCACCATCGGCGGGGGACAATGAGCAGTTCTTC
-,TRBV7-9,few,TRBJ2-7,CASSLGRYEQYF,TGTGCCAGCAGCTTGGGCCGCTACGAGCAGTACTTC
-,TRBV27,once,TRBJ2-5,CASSFFPPESSSETQYF,TGTGCCAGCAGTTTTTTCCCTCCCGAAAGCTCGAGTGAGACCCAGTACTTC
TRBD1,TRBV6-1,-,TRBJ1-2,CASSWTGEGYTF,TGTGCCAGCAGTTGGACAGGGGAGGGCTACACCTTC
TRBD1,TRBV3-1/TRBV3-2,-,TRBJ1-5,CASSPDRFQPQHF,TGTGCCAGCAGCCCGGACAGGTTTCAGCCCCAGCATTTT
TRBD2,TRBV28,-,TRBJ2-2,CASSLSSGIYTGELFF,TGTGCCAGCAGTTTATCTAGCGGGATATACACCGGGGAGCTGTTTTTT
-,TRBV30,-,TRBJ2-3,CAWSRGGARGDTQYF,TGTGCCTGGTCCCGAGGGGGGGCGCGTGGAGATACGCAGTATTTT
-,TRBV4-3,-,TRBJ2-7,CASSQDAGDASYEQYF,TGCGCCAGCAGCCAAGATGCCGGGGATGCGTCCTACGAGCAGTACTTC
-,TRBV21-1,once,TRBJ2-2,CASSRGNTGELFF,TGTGCCAGCTCCAGAGGGAACACCGGGGAGCTGTTTTTT
-,TRBV6-5,-,TRBJ2-1,CASSYLAGRNNEQFF,TGTGCCAGCAGTTACTTGGCAGGCAGGAACAATGAGCAGTTCTTC
TRBD1,TRBV12-3/TRBV12-4,-,TRBJ1-1,CASNPRGHTEAFF,TGTGCCAGCAACCCGAGGGGGCACACTGAAGCTTTCTTT
-,TRBV18,-,TRBJ2-5,CASSPPTGGAGDQYF,TGTGCCAGCTCACCACCAACAGGGGGGGCAGGTGACCAGTACTTC
TRBD1,TRBV6-5,-,TRBJ1-6,CASMTGKAVNSPLHF,TGTGCCAGCATGACAGGGAAGGCCGTTAATTCACCCCTCCACTTT
TRBD2,TRBV5-1,-,TRBJ2-7,CASSLGFLAGSYEQYF,TGCGCCAGCAGCTTGGGTTTCCTAGCGGGGTCATACGAGCAGTACTTC